This T cell receptor (beta chain) was sequenced in a study of T-cell memory formation after mild COVID-19. Each CDR3 protein gets one entry after TCRdb re-called the 5' RACE reads with MiXCR. Of about 560,000 distinct CDR3 sequences listed, around 16% are singletons. This clonotype showed up just a few times. Per the germline V gene, CDR1 is SGHVS and CDR2 is FQNEAQ. The CDR3 is 15 amino acids. V was pared by 5 bases and J by 5 bases, with 6 bases of the junction left unmatched. The J gene is TRBJ1-5, the V gene TRBV7-8, with 10 bases fitting TRBD1. Sequenced material: PBMCs or a T cell subset sorted from them (not recorded which). The clonotype originates from an adult woman who had mild COVID-19 (a few samples of this study predate the infection). Cell type and time point are not known. The CDR3 DNA reads TGTGCCAGCAGCCTGGGGACAGGGGATTATCAGCCCCAGCATTTT. Protein: CASSLGTGDYQPQHF.